This T cell receptor (beta chain) was recorded in a study of T cell clonotyping in hematopoietic cell transplantation. Worth noting for this clone: Antigen unknown.

Time point defined: recipient sample about 28 days before transplant, after cytoreduction. V lost 1 base and J 8 bases, leaving 9 bases between the germline ends. The CDR3 is 13 amino acids. Germline values: CDR1 LGHNA, CDR2 YSLEER. Sequencing used immunoSEQ multiplex PCR; TCRdb keeps in-frame clones, though not all of them. The table has roughly 10,000 clones, more than 85% seen once. Study outcomes and limitations: After transplant, recipient diversity fell while pathologically expanded clonotypes grew through day 180.

This chain links TRBV4-3 with TRBJ2-1; no definite D call. This material consisted of peripheral blood mononuclear cells, taken before stem cell transplant. The receptor was derived from a woman aged 40 to 50 with acute myeloid leukemia. Some clones in this sample may be carry-over from other donors' samples. The CDR3 region is CASSQVWLHEQFF. The CDR3 nucleotides are TGCGCCAGCAGCCAAGTTTGGTTACATGAGCAGTTCTTC.